One sample yielded the 30 T cell receptor beta chains listed below, sequenced in a study of blood T cell repertoires in COVID-19. The protocol was immunoSEQ multiplex PCR, while the TCRdb copy is restricted to in-frame clones and leaves out a portion. The table records roughly 250,000 clones, roughly four fifths of them present only once. Input material: peripheral blood. These TCRs come from a woman in her seventies with acute or convalescent COVID-19.

The genes are TRBV3-1 (or the pseudogene TRBV3-2) and TRBJ2-7; D is perhaps TRBD1 (5 bases). This CDR3 comprises 11 residues. In germline, CDR1 is LGHDT, CDR2 YNNKEL (reference sequence). CDR3 DNA: TGTGTAGAAGAAGGGGTGTACGAGCAGTACTTC. Encoded protein: CVEEGVYEQYF.

The chain uses TRBV5-1 and TRBJ1-4; 11 bases fit TRBD1. CDR1 is SGHRS, CDR2 YFSETQ, per germline. J lost 6 bases, V lost 0 bases, and 4 bases had no gene match. This CDR3 contains 16 residues. DNA of the CDR3: TGCGCCAGCAGCTTGGTGGGGACAGGGGGAGATGAAAAACTGTTTTTT. This codes for CASSLVGTGGDEKLFF.

This clone was counted between two and nine times. The V call is TRBV4-2, the J call TRBJ2-3, with TRBD2 matching 8 bases. The CDR3 extends over 15 amino acids. Germline assignment: CDR1 LGHNA and CDR2 YNFKEQ. Trimming cost V 4 bases and J 2 bases; bases outside gene matches: 5. Here the CDR3 reads CASSPRAGVTDTQYF. The DNA for the CDR3 is TGTGCCAGCAGCCCTCGAGCGGGGGTCACAGATACGCAGTATTTT.

This sequence joins TRBV7-2 and TRBJ2-3, with 7 bases fitting TRBD2. Trimming removed 5 bases from V and 0 bases from J; junction bases left unmatched: 5. Germline CDR1 reads SGHTA; CDR2 reads FQGNSA. The CDR3 is made up of 15 amino acids. The DNA of the CDR3 is TGTGCCAGCAGCCCGAGGCGGGGGAGCACAGATACGCAGTATTTT. Translating gives CASSPRRGSTDTQYF. The entire variable domain, with the rest obtained from reference TRBV7-2 and TRBJ2-3, is as follows: GAGVSQSPSNKVTEKGKDVELRCDPISGHTALYWYRQSLGQGLEFLIYFQGNSAPDKSGLPSDRFSAERTGGSVSTLTIQRTQQEDSAVYLCASSPRRGSTDTQYFGPGTRLTVL.

The chain recombines TRBV7-6 with TRBJ1-5; 7 bases align to TRBD1. Germline CDR1 and CDR2: SGHVS and FNYEAQ. Unmatched junction bases numbered 11, after V lost 1 base and J lost 2 bases. The CDR3 contains 18 residues. The CDR3 protein is CASSLGNQGGRGNQPQHF. The CDR3, as DNA: TGTGCCAGCAGCTTAGGGAATCAAGGGGGCAGGGGCAATCAGCCCCAGCATTTT.

This clone was counted a single time. This chain joins TRBV7-2 and TRBJ2-7; the match to TRBD1 covers 9 bases. V was clipped by 5 bases and J by 7 bases; unmatched bases: 12. Germline-derived CDR1 and CDR2 are SGHTA and FQGNSA. This CDR3 is 15 amino acids long. The CDR3 coding sequence is TGTGCCAGCAGCACCACAGGGGGCTCCTGGGTTGAGCAGTACTTC. Its protein is CASSTTGGSWVEQYF.

This rearrangement joins TRBV25-1 to TRBJ1-2; tentative D call: TRBD1 (6 bases). The V gene lost 5 bases and the J gene lost 7 bases, with 17 bases spanning the gap. This CDR3 has 14 amino acids. Germline lookup yields CDR1 MGHDK and CDR2 SYGVNS. The CDR3 reads CASSMEQGFSGYTF. CDR3 nucleotides: TGTGCCAGCAGTATGGAACAGGGTTTCTCTGGCTACACCTTC.

The V gene is TRBV11-2, the J gene TRBJ1-1; TRBD1 might be the D (6 bases). V shed 3 bases and J shed 5 bases, with 10 bases lying between them. CDR1 is SGHAT, CDR2 FQNNGV, per germline. This CDR3 region has 13 residues. CDR3 sequence (DNA): TGTGCCAGCAGCTTTACACAGGGTACTGAAGCTTTCTTT. Protein sequence: CASSFTQGTEAFF.

V and J are TRBV6-2 or TRBV6-3 and TRBJ1-1, with 9 bases fitting TRBD1. This CDR3 is 16 amino acids long. With V trimmed by 6 bases and J by 1 base, 9 bases remained unmatched. Germline V CDR1 and CDR2: MNHEY, SVGEGT. Here the CDR3 reads CASSPGTGRGNTEAFF. The CDR3, as DNA: TGTGCCAGCAGCCCCGGGACAGGGCGGGGGAACACTGAAGCTTTCTTT.

The J gene is TRBJ2-7, the V gene TRBV7-2; TRBD2 matches at 10 bases. Germline V gene data show CDR1 as SGHTA and CDR2 as FQGNSA. V trimming: 6 bases; J trimming: 4 bases; junction bases outside the gene matches: 6. This CDR3 is 14 amino acids long. CDR3 nucleotides: TGTGCCAGCAGAGTTACTAGCGGGGCGTACGAGCAGTACTTC. It yields the protein CASRVTSGAYEQYF.

The chain recombines TRBV2 with TRBJ1-1; 9 positions agree with TRBD1. The CDR3 extends over 14 amino acids. The V and J ends lost 5 bases and 1 base, in that order; junction bases with no gene match: 2. The germline gives CDR1 SNHLY, CDR2 FYNNEI. The CDR3, as DNA: TGTGCCAGCAGTTCGGACAGGGGGAACACTGAAGCTTTCTTT. Translated, it gives CASSSDRGNTEAFF.

V gene TRBV21-1 combines with J gene TRBJ1-1; the D call in the table, TRBD1, was not verified against the DNA. TRBV21-1 is recorded as a pseudogene. CDR3 length equals 17 residues. The chain's CDR3 is CASSNRVRDTRGTEAFF. The DNA for the CDR3 is TGTGCCAGCAGCAACCGAGTCCGGGACACGCGAGGGACTGAAGCTTTCTTT.

The chain recombines TRBV3-1 (or the pseudogene TRBV3-2) with TRBJ1-2, with TRBD1 matching 8 bases. The CDR3 contains 13 residues. Germline-derived CDR1 and CDR2 are LGHDT and YNNKEL (reference sequence). Trimming took 5 bases from V and 4 from J; bases not matched to a gene: 3. The CDR3 spells CASSAGGTYGYTF. Written as DNA, the CDR3 is TGTGCCAGCAGCGCAGGGGGCACCTATGGCTACACCTTC.

The CDR3: CASSRSGGETQYF. The CDR3 DNA reads as TGTGCCAGCAGCCGAAGTGGAGGTGAGACCCAGTACTTC. This chain uses TRBV11-2 with TRBJ2-5; possible D gene TRBD2, 5 bases. The CDR3 length is 13 residues. V lost 5 bases and J 5 bases, leaving 12 bases between the germline ends. From germline, CDR1 is SGHAT and CDR2 FQNNGV.

V is TRBV6-5 and J is TRBJ2-5, with TRBD1 matching 7 bases. Germline assignment: CDR1 MNHEY and CDR2 SVGAGI. The CDR3 has 15 residues. V was pared by 0 bases and J by 5 bases, with 6 bases of the junction left unmatched. The CDR3 DNA reads as TGTGCCAGCAGTTACTCGACAGGGAGAGTCGAGACCCAGTACTTC. This translates into CASSYSTGRVETQYF.

V is TRBV7-8 and J is TRBJ1-6; no clear D gene. Trimming shortened V by 1 base and J by 0 bases, and 7 bases separated the two germline ends. CDR1 and CDR2 (germline): SGHVS, FQNEAQ. The CDR3 is 16 amino acids. Here the CDR3 DNA reads TGTGCCAGCAGCTTAGAATCCCTCTCCTATAATTCACCCCTCCACTTT. As protein: CASSLESLSYNSPLHF.

The chain employs TRBV5-6 and TRBJ1-2; 7 bases fit TRBD1. The germline V gene encodes CDR1 SGHDT and CDR2 YYEEEE. Losses at the gene ends were 7 bases for V and 5 bases for J; bases not matched to a gene: 2. The CDR3 is 11 amino acids. As DNA, the CDR3 is TGTGCCAGCGGGACAGTTTATGGCTACACCTTC. As protein: CASGTVYGYTF. The variable domain in full, completed from reference TRBV5-6 and TRBJ1-2, reads DAGVTQSPTHLIKTRGQQVTLRCSPKSGHDTVSWYQQALGQGPQFIFQYYEEEERQRGNFPDRFSGHQFPNYSSELNVNALLLGDSALYLCASGTVYGYTFGSGTRLTVV.

The V and J genes are TRBV5-6 and TRBJ1-1, with 9 bases matching TRBD1. Per germline, CDR1 SGHDT and CDR2 YYEEEE. The CDR3 runs to 14 residues. Germline trimming cut 4 bases from V and 4 bases from J; bases unmatched to any gene: 5. The CDR3 loop is CASSRGQGVTEAFF. The CDR3 bases are TGTGCCAGCAGCCGGGGACAGGGAGTCACTGAAGCTTTCTTT.

The rearrangement joins TRBV6-5 to TRBJ1-1; D is ambiguous. The V gene lost 1 base and the J gene lost 4 bases, with 10 bases spanning the gap. Germline CDR1 MNHEY, CDR2 SVGAGI. The CDR3 is 14 residues long. CDR3 sequence (DNA): TGTGCCAGCAGTTACTTTCTGGGGAGCACTGAAGCTTTCTTT. Protein sequence: CASSYFLGSTEAFF.

The CDR3 coding sequence is TGTGCCAGCAGCACCCAGACAAGCTATGGCTACACCTTC. It codes for CASSTQTSYGYTF. The J gene is TRBJ1-2, the V gene TRBV5-4; D uncertain. The CDR3 runs to 13 residues. Per germline, CDR1 SGHNT and CDR2 YYREEE (reference sequence). Trimming took 4 bases from V and 4 from J, leaving 11 bases between them. The full variable domain, rest sourced from reference TRBV5-4 and TRBJ1-2, is ETGVTQSPTHLIKTRGQQVTLRCSSQSGHNTVSWYQQALGQGPQFIFQYYREEENGRGNFPPRFSGLQFPNYSSELNVNALELDDSALYLCASSTQTSYGYTFGSGTRLTVV.

The chain has TRBV5-1 and TRBJ1-6, with 11 nucleotides matching TRBD1. CDR1 SGHRS and CDR2 YFSETQ come from the germline V gene. Trimming cost V 4 bases and J 10 bases; bases outside gene matches: 16. The CDR3 totals 18 residues. The CDR3 is CASSRGQGATDFGSPLHF. The CDR3 DNA reads as TGCGCCAGCAGCCGTGGACAGGGGGCTACTGATTTCGGATCACCCCTCCACTTT.

The chain has TRBV7-2 and TRBJ2-1; no reliable D call. Germline CDR1 SGHTA, CDR2 FQGNSA. This CDR3 comprises 16 residues. The ends were cut back, 1 base at V and 0 bases at J, with 10 bases in the middle. The CDR3 here is CASSLEPTSSYNEQFF. CDR3 DNA sequence: TGTGCCAGCAGCTTAGAACCTACGAGCTCCTACAATGAGCAGTTCTTC. The full variable domain, with the rest looked up from reference TRBV7-2 and TRBJ2-1, is GAGVSQSPSNKVTEKGKDVELRCDPISGHTALYWYRQSLGQGLEFLIYFQGNSAPDKSGLPSDRFSAERTGGSVSTLTIQRTQQEDSAVYLCASSLEPTSSYNEQFFGPGTRLTVL.

The rearrangement joins TRBV4-1 to TRBJ2-1; 14 bases align to TRBD2. The CDR3 sequence is 16 residues long. J lost 8 bases, V lost 4 bases, and 7 bases had no gene match. Germline V gives CDR1 MGHRA, CDR2 YSYEKL. CDR3 region: CASSRETSGGAHEQFF. CDR3 DNA sequence: TGCGCCAGCAGCCGGGAGACTAGCGGGGGGGCTCATGAGCAGTTCTTC.

This chain joins TRBV11-1 and TRBJ1-1, with a possible D match to TRBD1 (5 bases). The CDR3 sequence is 14 residues long. The ends were cut back, 1 base at V and 7 bases at J, with 13 bases in the middle. Germline CDR1 and CDR2: SGHAT and FQDESV (reference sequence). The CDR3 bases are TGTGCCAGCAGCTTAGTGCCGGGGGTTAATGAAGCTTTCTTT. This gives the protein CASSLVPGVNEAFF.

This chain links TRBV5-1 with TRBJ2-4; TRBD1 matches 8 bases. The V and J ends lost 3 bases and 7 bases, in that order; junction bases with no gene match: 3. The CDR3 sequence is 13 residues long. Germline assignment: CDR1 SGHRS and CDR2 YFSETQ. The CDR3 DNA is TGCGCCAGCAGCTGGACAGGGTCGAACATTCAGTACTTC. This codes for CASSWTGSNIQYF.

This clone was seen a handful of times. The gene calls are TRBV14 and TRBJ2-7; TRBD1 is a possible D gene (6 bases). This CDR3 has 15 residues. V lost 4 bases to trimming and J lost 1 base, with 14 bases between them. Per germline, CDR1 SGHDN and CDR2 FVKESK. CDR3 protein: CASSLDGTSSYEQYF. The CDR3 DNA is TGTGCCAGCAGCCTCGACGGGACATCTTCCTACGAGCAGTACTTC.

V and J are TRBV12-3 or TRBV12-4 and TRBJ1-2; weak D call: TRBD1 (5 bases). Trimming took off 6 bases at V and 3 bases at J, with 8 bases between the two ends. This CDR3 is 12 amino acids long. CDR3 loop: CASSRGYYGYTF. The DNA of the CDR3 is TGTGCCAGCAGCCGGGGGTACTATGGCTACACCTTC.

The chain combines TRBV27 with TRBJ2-7; 9 bases agree with TRBD1. V was pared by 4 bases and J by 2 bases, with 6 bases of the junction left unmatched. The CDR3 contains 15 residues. Germline V gene lookup returns CDR1 MNHEY and CDR2 SMNVEV (reference sequence). The CDR3 spells CASSSGTGRAYEQYF. The CDR3 bases are TGTGCCAGCAGTTCCGGGACAGGGAGAGCCTACGAGCAGTACTTC.

The V and J genes are TRBV7-9 and TRBJ1-1; 9 bases line up with TRBD1. The trim removed 1 base at V and 10 bases at J, leaving 4 bases unmatched. The CDR3 covers 13 residues. Germline V CDR1 and CDR2: SEHNR, FQNEAQ (reference sequence). As DNA, the CDR3 is TGTGCCAGCAGCTTAGGTGAGGGACAGGGAGCTTTCTTT. Protein product: CASSLGEGQGAFF.

This clone occurred a few times. The chain couples TRBV5-1 to TRBJ2-7; D is ambiguous. The CDR3 runs 13 residues. Germline CDR1 reads SGHRS; CDR2 reads YFSETQ. The V end was cut by 1 base, the J end by 4 bases, with 9 bases between. The CDR3 sequence is CASSLNSLYEQYF. The CDR3 DNA reads as TGCGCCAGCAGCTTGAACAGTTTATACGAGCAGTACTTC.